These T cell receptor beta chains were read from a single sample in a study of blood T cell repertoires in COVID-19. Profiling relied on immunoSEQ multiplex PCR, and the TCRdb table lists in-frame clones only, not all of them. The profile shows 45,000 to 50,000 clones, 83% of them singletons. The source material was peripheral blood. These receptors were collected from an elderly man in a cohort sampled during active COVID-19. Each CDR3 is given with its conserved first and last residue. The D gene is left open where the match is weak. Size values are once, few and many counts, or a class for expanded clones, and some rows have none.

-	TRBD2	TRBJ2-1	TRBV11-2	CASSLLSGRGEQFF	TGTGCCAGCAGCTTATTGTCTGGGAGGGGTGAGCAGTTCTTC
few	-	TRBJ1-1	TRBV11-2	CASSHRQSFEAFF	TGTGCCAGCAGCCACCGACAGAGTTTTGAAGCTTTCTTT
-	-	TRBJ2-5	TRBV18	CASSLGDSGQETQYF	TGTGCCAGCTCCCTCGGGGATAGCGGCCAAGAGACCCAGTACTTC
-	TRBD2	TRBJ2-1	TRBV3-1/TRBV3-2	CASSPPRTRNYNEQFF	TGTGCCAGCAGCCCCCCCCGGACTAGAAACTACAATGAGCAGTTCTTC
-	-	TRBJ1-5	TRBV30	CAWSRGGGSNQPQHF	TGTGCCTGGAGTCGCGGGGGAGGGAGCAATCAGCCCCAGCATTTT
-	-	TRBJ2-7	TRBV28	CASSLWAAYEQYF	TGTGCCAGCAGTTTATGGGCCGCCTACGAGCAGTACTTC
-	TRBD1	TRBJ1-5	TRBV4-1	CASSQYRGRGNQPQHF	TGCGCCAGCAGCCAGTACAGGGGGCGAGGCAATCAGCCCCAGCATTTT
-	-	TRBJ2-7	TRBV5-6	CASSGKWMGLYEQYF	TGTGCCAGCAGCGGGAAATGGATGGGGCTCTACGAGCAGTACTTC
few	TRBD1	TRBJ2-1	TRBV27	CASSSYRGGNEQFF	TGTGCCAGCAGCTCCTACAGGGGTGGAAATGAGCAGTTCTTC
-	TRBD1	TRBJ2-2	TRBV18	CASSPPDREDTGELFF	TGTGCCAGCTCACCACCTGACAGGGAAGACACCGGGGAGCTGTTTTTT
-	TRBD1	TRBJ2-1	TRBV3-1/TRBV3-2	CASSQGQGFYNEQFF	TGTGCCAGCAGCCAGGGACAGGGTTTCTACAATGAGCAGTTCTTC
-	-	TRBJ1-3	TRBV6-4	CATNSGIPGNTIYF	TGTGCCACCAACTCAGGGATCCCTGGAAACACCATATATTTT